These 20 T cell receptor beta chains share one sample of origin, sequenced in a study of blood T cell repertoires in COVID-19. Here immunoSEQ multiplex PCR was the method, and the copy in TCRdb shows in-frame clones only, minus some. The sample has approximately 290,000 clones, about 85% seen once. The sample taken for sequencing was peripheral blood. The receptors here all came from a human donor with COVID-19, enrolled during active disease. The donor label of this sample is uncertain.

V usage is TRBV5-1 and J usage is TRBJ1-1; the match to TRBD1 covers 7 bases. Germline V gene data show CDR1 as SGHRS and CDR2 as YFSETQ. The CDR3 sequence is 15 residues long. The V segment lost 4 bases and the J segment 5 bases; nucleotides outside the gene matches: 11. DNA for the CDR3: TGCGCCAGCAGCCGATCACAGATACAGGGGACTGAAGCTTTCTTT. It translates to CASSRSQIQGTEAFF.

This chain links TRBV30 with TRBJ2-2; a weak D match, TRBD1 (6 bases). With 5 bases removed from V and 3 bases from J, the gap between germline ends came to 19 bases. This CDR3 is 16 amino acids long. CDR1 is GTSNPN, CDR2 SVGIG, per germline (reference sequence). The CDR3 DNA follows: TGTGCCTGGGCACCCCGGACAGCTTGGGACACCGGGGAGCTGTTTTTT. Translated: CAWAPRTAWDTGELFF.

The chain has TRBV20-1 and TRBJ2-7; unclear D gene. Looked up from germline, CDR1 is DFQATT and CDR2 is SNEGSKA (reference sequence). The CDR3 length is 11 residues. Deletions cut 6 bases from V and 6 bases from J, with 12 bases between. The CDR3 here is CSASRPGEQYF. Written as DNA, the CDR3 is TGCAGTGCGAGCAGGCCAGGCGAGCAGTACTTC.

This clone was observed a few times. The chain is built from TRBV3-1 (or the pseudogene TRBV3-2) and TRBJ1-5; 11 nucleotides match TRBD1. CDR3 size: 15 residues. Germline CDR1 is LGHDT and CDR2 is YNNKEL (reference sequence). V dropped 2 bases and J dropped 7; count of bases not matched to a gene: 4. The CDR3 bases are TGTGCCAGCAGCCAAATGGGACAGGGGGACCAGCCCCAGCATTTT. Translation gives CASSQMGQGDQPQHF.

This chain uses TRBV7-2 with TRBJ2-5; 10 bases align to TRBD2. Germline values: CDR1 SGHTA, CDR2 FQGNSA. V shed 4 bases, J shed 2 bases, and the junction held 7 bases outside the gene matches. The CDR3 has 16 residues. The chain's CDR3 is CASSSSALAGQETQYF. The CDR3 DNA follows: TGTGCCAGCAGCTCCTCCGCACTAGCGGGACAAGAGACCCAGTACTTC.

This clone was counted a few times. V is TRBV19 and J is TRBJ2-1, with TRBD2 matching over 14 bases. The CDR3 has 15 amino acids. V lost 6 bases to trimming and J lost 5 bases; unmatched junction nucleotides: 3. Germline CDR1 reads LNHDA; CDR2 reads SQIVND (reference sequence). CDR3 in amino acids: CASSRTSGRNNEQFF. DNA for the CDR3: TGTGCCAGTAGCCGGACTAGCGGGAGGAACAATGAGCAGTTCTTC.

The V gene is TRBV28, the J gene TRBJ1-2; TRBD1 agrees at 7 bases. Germline V CDR1 and CDR2: MDHEN, SYDVKM. CDR3 length: 16 residues. The trim removed 4 bases at V and 1 base at J, leaving 9 bases unmatched. CDR3 protein: CASSSDYRGGNYGYTF. The CDR3 DNA follows: TGTGCCAGCAGTTCGGATTACAGGGGAGGTAACTATGGCTACACCTTC.

This clone occurred once. CDR3 residues: CASSFSGSADTQYF. The CDR3 nucleotides read TGTGCCAGCAGCTTTAGTGGGAGTGCAGATACGCAGTATTTT. This rearrangement joins TRBV5-6 to TRBJ2-3, with a tentative D call TRBD2 (5 bases). The CDR3 extends over 14 amino acids. CDR1 is SGHDT, CDR2 YYEEEE, per germline. V gave up 2 bases and J gave up 4 bases, with 11 bases separating them.

This clone was recorded at least ten times. The V gene is TRBV20-1, the J gene TRBJ2-7, with D perhaps matching TRBD2 (5 bases). The germline V gene encodes CDR1 DFQATT and CDR2 SNEGSKA (reference sequence). The CDR3 spans 12 residues. Trimming took off 3 bases at V and 4 bases at J, with 10 bases between the two ends. The CDR3 DNA follows: TGCAGTGCTAGTGTTACGGGATACGAGCAGTACTTC. This sequence encodes CSASVTGYEQYF.

This clone has only a few counts. The J gene is TRBJ1-5, the V gene TRBV28; no reliable D call. V dropped 6 bases and J dropped 4 bases, with 13 bases sitting between them. Germline assignment: CDR1 MDHEN and CDR2 SYDVKM. The CDR3 has 14 amino acids. Written as DNA, the CDR3 is TGTGCCAGCAGACCCGGGAGCTTGAATCAGCCCCAGCATTTT. Encoded protein: CASRPGSLNQPQHF.

The V call is TRBV2, the J call TRBJ2-7, with a weak D call TRBD1 (5 bases). CDR1 and CDR2 (germline): SNHLY, FYNNEI. With 4 bases removed from V and 0 bases from J, the gap between germline ends came to 13 bases. CDR3 length: 15 residues. CDR3 sequence reads: CASSVVRQPSYEQYF. CDR3 coding DNA: TGTGCCAGCAGTGTAGTTAGACAGCCCTCCTACGAGCAGTACTTC.

V and J are TRBV18 and TRBJ1-2, with D possibly matching TRBD1 (5 bases). CDR3 size: 18 residues. Germline V gene lookup returns CDR1 KGHSH and CDR2 LQKENI. Between the trimmed V and J ends, which lost 3 bases and 0 bases, there was a span of 20 bases. CDR3 DNA sequence: TGTGCCAGCTCACCGGTAGATACAGGCTACGGAGCTAACTATGGCTACACCTTC. It translates to CASSPVDTGYGANYGYTF.

This chain joins TRBV3-1 (or the pseudogene TRBV3-2) and TRBJ1-1; D perhaps matches TRBD1 (5 bases). There are 13 residues in the CDR3. In germline, CDR1 is LGHDT, CDR2 YNNKEL (reference sequence). V was cut by 1 base and J by 8 bases, with 11 bases left in between. The CDR3 DNA sequence: TGTGCCAGCAGCCAAGTTTGGGGGGACGAAGCTTTCTTT. Translation gives CASSQVWGDEAFF.

The V and J genes are TRBV7-3 and TRBJ1-2; D might be TRBD1 (6 bases). V was trimmed by 4 bases and J by 4 bases, leaving 13 bases between them. Germline CDR1 reads SGHTA; CDR2 reads FQGTGA. This CDR3 has 14 residues. CDR3 sequence reads: CASSSDRSSYGYTF. CDR3 DNA: TGTGCCAGCAGCTCGGACAGATCTAGCTATGGCTACACCTTC.

This rearrangement joins TRBV7-8 to TRBJ2-7; D gene ambiguous. The CDR3 length is 14 residues. The germline gives CDR1 SGHVS, CDR2 FQNEAQ. The V gene lost 1 base and the J gene lost 2 bases, with 9 bases spanning the gap. The CDR3 here is CASSLGAAPYEQYF. CDR3 coding DNA: TGTGCCAGCAGCTTAGGGGCAGCCCCCTACGAGCAGTACTTC.

The CDR3 is CASSLGGRNDYGYTF. DNA of the CDR3: TGTGCCAGCAGCTTGGGAGGAAGGAATGACTATGGCTACACCTTC. This chain uses TRBV5-6 with TRBJ1-2; the D is unclear. This CDR3 spans 15 amino acids. The V end was cut by 0 bases, the J end by 3 bases, with 12 bases between. The germline V gene has CDR1 SGHDT and CDR2 YYEEEE.

This clone was recorded a few times. This chain links TRBV11-3 with TRBJ2-1; D might be TRBD2 (6 bases). V dropped 5 bases and J dropped 6 bases, with 17 bases sitting between them. CDR1 is SGHNT and CDR2 is YENEEA in the germline V gene. CDR3 length: 15 amino acids. The CDR3 DNA is TGTGCCAGCAGCCCCCGACTAGGAGAAAGCAATGAGCAGTTCTTC. Translated, it gives CASSPRLGESNEQFF.

This chain joins TRBV30 and TRBJ1-3, with D unresolved. V was pared by 5 bases and J by 4 bases, with 18 bases between. The CDR3 loop spans 15 amino acids. Looked up from germline, CDR1 is GTSNPN and CDR2 is SVGIG (reference sequence). DNA of the CDR3: TGTGCCTGGTCAGTACCTTTCGGAGGAGGAAACACCATATATTTT. This codes for CAWSVPFGGGNTIYF.

The genes are TRBV5-5 and TRBJ1-1; 9 bases match TRBD1. The junction had 13 bases not matched to a gene; V was cut back by 5 bases and J by 5 bases. Germline V CDR1 and CDR2: SGHKS, YYEKEE (reference sequence). The CDR3 is 16 residues long. The CDR3 spells CASSSPIQGAGTEAFF. For the CDR3, the DNA is TGTGCCAGCAGTTCGCCGATACAGGGGGCCGGTACTGAAGCTTTCTTT.

The CDR3: CASRTLAGGHEQFF. The CDR3 DNA reads as TGTGCCAGTAGAACACTAGCGGGAGGCCATGAGCAGTTCTTC. The chain employs TRBV19 and TRBJ2-1, with 12 bases fitting TRBD2. The CDR3 is 14 residues long. V gave up 6 bases and J gave up 8 bases; unmatched junction bases: 5. Germline CDR1 is LNHDA and CDR2 is SQIVND (reference sequence).